This entry concerns a single T cell receptor beta chain. The CDR3 length is 13 residues. CDR1 is SGHRS, CDR2 YFSETQ, per germline. Trimming took 0 bases from V and 4 from J, leaving 7 bases between them. In the authors' methods: ImmunoSEQ output held junction-only sequences without quality scores, so filtering differed. Sequencing used immunoSEQ multiplex PCR; TCRdb keeps in-frame clones, though not all of them. V and J calls and clone size come straight from that table; D and trimming were deduced from the DNA. The sample holds approximately 1,500,000 clones; roughly 96% are singletons and the top ten take 1% to 1.5%. The study enrolled healthy HIV-negative adults without recent acute infections or vaccinations as donors. The data derive from a study of shared clonotypes between healthy human individuals. Study-level information: CD4 naive and CD4 memory each took three plates per donor, while CD8 naive took two and CD8 memory one.

The chain links TRBV5-1 to TRBJ1-1; tentatively, D is TRBD1 (5 bases). Sequencing was carried out using naive CD4+ T cells sorted from blood. The subset denotes: CD45RA+ positively selected. This sequence was found in a man aged 30 to 45 in good health. The CDR3 loop reads CASSLGGITEAFF. The CDR3 region has the DNA TGCGCCAGCAGCTTGGGGGGGATCACTGAAGCTTTCTTT.